Each of the 21 T cell receptor beta chains below was sequenced from the same sample in a study of beta chain features in type 1 diabetes. The sequenced template was cDNA made from the entire isolated RNA. Measured with immunoSEQ multiplex PCR; TCRdb has only the in-frame clones, and not every one. The sample lists about 350,000 clones; around 20% were seen once. Sequenced sample: naive CD4+ T cells from blood. The receptors were gathered from a woman aged 18-35 years in good health.

This clone has only a few counts. V usage is TRBV9 and J usage is TRBJ2-1; 12 bases fit TRBD2. The CDR3 totals 16 residues. Per germline, CDR1 SGDLS and CDR2 YYNGEE. V lost 0 bases to trimming and J lost 8 bases; unmatched junction nucleotides: 6. DNA for the CDR3: TGTGCCAGCAGCGTAGCTAGCGGGGGGGCCTTCTATGAGCAGTTCTTC. It encodes CASSVASGGAFYEQFF.

The chain carries TRBV10-3 and TRBJ2-5; 8 bases are a match to TRBD1. V shed 6 bases, J shed 1 base, and the junction held 7 bases outside the gene matches. This CDR3 is built from 15 residues. Per germline, CDR1 ENHRY and CDR2 SYGVKD. In nucleotides, the CDR3 is TGTGCCATCAGGCTAGGACAGGGCGTCCAAGAGACCCAGTACTTC. Its translation is CAIRLGQGVQETQYF.

This chain uses TRBV19 with TRBJ1-5, with D possibly TRBD1 on 6 matching bases. Trimming cost V 5 bases and J 0 bases, with 14 bases left between them. The CDR3 contains 16 residues. CDR1 and CDR2 from the germline V gene are LNHDA and SQIVND (reference sequence). For the CDR3, the DNA is TGTGCCAGTAGTCCCCGGACAGTTCCTAGCAATCAGCCCCAGCATTTT. Encoded protein: CASSPRTVPSNQPQHF.

The chain has TRBV30 and TRBJ1-3; 7 bases map to TRBD1. CDR3 length: 17 amino acids. From germline, CDR1 is GTSNPN and CDR2 SVGIG (reference sequence). The V and J ends lost 7 bases and 0 bases, in that order; junction bases with no gene match: 15. CDR3 region: CASVKGTASFSGNTIYF. As DNA, the CDR3 is TGTGCCTCTGTAAAGGGGACAGCAAGCTTCTCTGGAAACACCATATATTTT.

The chain carries TRBV5-1 and TRBJ1-5, with unresolved D. This CDR3 spans 13 amino acids. V was trimmed by 0 bases and J by 9 bases, leaving 10 bases between them. Looked up from germline, CDR1 is SGHRS and CDR2 is YFSETQ. CDR3 coding DNA: TGCGCCAGCAGCTTGGACGGGTCTGTGCCCCAGCATTTT. Protein product: CASSLDGSVPQHF.

This chain uses TRBV5-6 with TRBJ1-4, with a tentative D call TRBD1 (6 bases). The CDR3 loop spans 15 amino acids. Trimming removed 0 bases at V and 10 bases at J, with 16 bases between. The germline V gene has CDR1 SGHDT and CDR2 YYEEEE. CDR3 in DNA: TGTGCCAGCAGCTTGGATGTAGCAGGGGAGAGAAAACTGTTTTTT. Translated, it gives CASSLDVAGERKLFF.

This clone appeared a few times. The V call is TRBV18, the J call TRBJ1-1, with a tentative D call TRBD1 (5 bases). Trimming took off 3 bases at V and 1 base at J, with 12 bases between the two ends. Germline V lookup: CDR1 KGHSH, CDR2 LQKENI. This CDR3 region has 15 residues. The CDR3 reads CASSPRDLRNTEAFF. The CDR3 coding sequence is TGTGCCAGCTCACCCCGGGACTTACGGAACACTGAAGCTTTCTTT. The entire variable domain, with the rest obtained from reference TRBV18 and TRBJ1-1, is as follows: NAGVMQNPRHLVRRRGQEARLRCSPMKGHSHVYWYRQLPEEGLKFMVYLQKENIIDESGMPKERFSAEFPKEGPSILRIQQVVRGDSAAYFCASSPRDLRNTEAFFGQGTRLTVV.

In its sample, this clone was seen a few times. The chain joins TRBV7-8 to TRBJ2-1, with D maybe TRBD1 (6 bases). The V gene's germline CDR1 is SGHVS and CDR2 FQNEAQ. Trimming took 11 bases from V and 6 from J, leaving 14 bases between them. This CDR3 spans 12 amino acids. CDR3 sequence: CACSGTPNEQFF. CDR3 bases: TGTGCCTGTTCCGGGACACCCAATGAGCAGTTCTTC.

The table lists this clone with a few counts. V usage is TRBV4-1 and J usage is TRBJ1-1; unclear D gene. V dropped 1 base and J dropped 7 bases, with 16 bases sitting between them. From germline, CDR1 is MGHRA and CDR2 YSYEKL. This CDR3 contains 15 residues. The CDR3 loop reads CASSQGHGPRDEAFF. CDR3 sequence (DNA): TGCGCCAGCAGCCAAGGGCACGGACCCCGGGATGAAGCTTTCTTT.

The chain recombines TRBV14 with TRBJ1-2; D not resolved. This CDR3 comprises 15 residues. With 1 base removed from V and 4 bases from J, the gap between germline ends came to 13 bases. Germline values: CDR1 SGHDN, CDR2 FVKESK. The CDR3 here is CASSQGRNVFYGYTF. As DNA, the CDR3 is TGTGCCAGCAGCCAAGGGCGGAATGTTTTCTATGGCTACACCTTC.

The chain combines TRBV5-1 with TRBJ2-7, with TRBD2 identical over 7 bases. CDR3 length: 15 amino acids. After removal of 4 bases from V and 3 bases from J, the junction contained 10 bases not matched to a gene. In germline, CDR1 is SGHRS, CDR2 YFSETQ. The CDR3 DNA is TGCGCCAGCAGCAGCACAGAGCGGGGCGGCTACGAGCAGTACTTC. Translation: CASSSTERGGYEQYF.

The V and J genes are TRBV7-2 and TRBJ1-2; 8 bases are shared with TRBD1. The CDR3 extends over 15 amino acids. With V trimmed by 3 bases and J by 4 bases, 7 bases remained unmatched. CDR1 is SGHTA, CDR2 FQGNSA, per germline. CDR3 nucleotides: TGTGCCAGCAGCTTCCAGGGGGCAACCCCCTATGGCTACACCTTC. This sequence encodes CASSFQGATPYGYTF.

The gene calls are TRBV7-2 and TRBJ2-2; possible D gene TRBD2, 5 bases. V lost 0 bases, J lost 4 bases, and 12 bases lay in between. The CDR3 consists of 16 residues. Germline lookup yields CDR1 SGHTA and CDR2 FQGNSA. The CDR3 nucleotides read TGTGCCAGCAGCTTAGCACGGCTAGCAGGCACCGGGGAGCTGTTTTTT. Protein: CASSLARLAGTGELFF.

The genes are TRBV5-1 and TRBJ2-5; possible D gene TRBD2, 5 bases. Trimming took off 1 base at V and 1 base at J, with 11 bases between the two ends. The CDR3 is 15 amino acids. Germline CDR1 is SGHRS and CDR2 is YFSETQ. In DNA form, the CDR3 reads TGCGCCAGCAGCTTGAGCGGCGGCCTCCAAGAGACCCAGTACTTC. It codes for CASSLSGGLQETQYF. Looking up the rest from reference TRBV5-1 and TRBJ2-5 gives the full variable domain: KAGVTQTPRYLIKTRGQQVTLSCSPISGHRSVSWYQQTPGQGLQFLFEYFSETQRNKGNFPGRFSGRQFSNSRSEMNVSTLELGDSALYLCASSLSGGLQETQYFGPGTRLLVL.

This rearrangement joins TRBV29-1 to TRBJ2-1, with TRBD1 as a possible D gene (5 bases). V lost 2 bases and J 8 bases, leaving 19 bases between the germline ends. Germline assignment: CDR1 SQVTM and CDR2 ANQGSEA. The CDR3 sequence is 15 residues long. Written as DNA, the CDR3 is TGCAGCGTTGAAACAGGTCGGGCCCGGTTGGATGAGCAGTTCTTC. Translated: CSVETGRARLDEQFF.

V and J are TRBV5-1 and TRBJ1-1, with 8 bases fitting TRBD1. There are 14 residues in the CDR3. The V gene end was trimmed by 2 bases and the J gene end by 5 bases; junction bases not matched to a gene: 5. Per germline, CDR1 SGHRS and CDR2 YFSETQ. The CDR3 region is CASSLGTGKTEAFF. CDR3 DNA sequence: TGCGCCAGCAGCTTAGGGACAGGAAAAACTGAAGCTTTCTTT.

This clone was found a few times. This chain links TRBV9 with TRBJ2-7, with 7 bases aligning to TRBD1. Germline V gives CDR1 SGDLS, CDR2 YYNGEE. The CDR3 has 15 amino acids. V shed 4 bases, J shed 3 bases, and the junction held 10 bases outside the gene matches. The chain's CDR3 is CASSPQTGRFYEQYF. CDR3 nucleotide sequence: TGTGCCAGCAGCCCCCAGACAGGGCGATTCTACGAGCAGTACTTC. The full variable domain, with the rest looked up from reference TRBV9 and TRBJ2-7, is DSGVTQTPKHLITATGQRVTLRCSPRSGDLSVYWYQQSLDQGLQFLIQYYNGEERAKGNILERFSAQQFPDLHSELNLSSLELGDSALYFCASSPQTGRFYEQYFGPGTRLTVT.

DNA for the CDR3: TGTGCCAGCAGCTTAGAATTGTACTCTGGAAACACCATATATTTT. Encoded protein: CASSLELYSGNTIYF. The V call is TRBV7-6, the J call TRBJ1-3; D is undetermined. The V end lost 1 base, the J end lost 0 bases, and 7 bases lay between the germline ends. The CDR3 totals 15 residues. Germline V gene lookup returns CDR1 SGHVS and CDR2 FNYEAQ.

The chain links TRBV5-1 to TRBJ2-1, with D perhaps TRBD2 (5 bases). Trimming left V 0 bases short and J 6 bases short, with 10 bases between. The V gene's germline CDR1 is SGHRS and CDR2 YFSETQ. CDR3 length: 14 residues. CDR3 in amino acids: CASSLEATINEQFF. In DNA, the CDR3 is TGCGCCAGCAGCTTGGAAGCGACTATCAATGAGCAGTTCTTC.

This clone was counted only a few times. Other nucleotide sequences in the sample specify the same CDR3. The chain has TRBV14 and TRBJ1-2; maybe TRBD1 (5 bases). V shed 3 bases and J shed 3 bases, with 8 bases lying between them. The CDR3 spans 13 residues. Germline CDR1 reads SGHDN; CDR2 reads FVKESK. Here the CDR3 DNA reads TGTGCCAGCAGCCAGGGCAGGGACTATGGCTACACCTTC. Protein sequence: CASSQGRDYGYTF.

The chain uses TRBV5-4 and TRBJ2-5; no clear D gene. The V end was cut by 4 bases, the J end by 2 bases, with 15 bases between. The CDR3 extends over 15 amino acids. Germline-derived CDR1 and CDR2 are SGHNT and YYREEE (reference sequence). The CDR3 is CASSQARNSQETQYF. DNA of the CDR3: TGTGCCAGCAGCCAAGCCCGAAACAGTCAAGAGACCCAGTACTTC. The variable domain in full, completed from reference TRBV5-4 and TRBJ2-5, reads ETGVTQSPTHLIKTRGQQVTLRCSSQSGHNTVSWYQQALGQGPQFIFQYYREEENGRGNFPPRFSGLQFPNYSSELNVNALELDDSALYLCASSQARNSQETQYFGPGTRLLVL.